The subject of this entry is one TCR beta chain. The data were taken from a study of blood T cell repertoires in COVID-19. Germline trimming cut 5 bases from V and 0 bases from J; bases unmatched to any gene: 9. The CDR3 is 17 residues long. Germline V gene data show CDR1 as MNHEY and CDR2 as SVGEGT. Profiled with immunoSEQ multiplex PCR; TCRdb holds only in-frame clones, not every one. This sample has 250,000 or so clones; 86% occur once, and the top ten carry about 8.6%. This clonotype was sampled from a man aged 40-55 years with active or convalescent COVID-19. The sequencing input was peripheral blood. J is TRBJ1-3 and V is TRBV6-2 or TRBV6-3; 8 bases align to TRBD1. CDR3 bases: TGTGCCAGCAGTCAGCCGGGACAGGCGAACTCTGGAAACACCATATATTTT. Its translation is CASSQPGQANSGNTIYF.